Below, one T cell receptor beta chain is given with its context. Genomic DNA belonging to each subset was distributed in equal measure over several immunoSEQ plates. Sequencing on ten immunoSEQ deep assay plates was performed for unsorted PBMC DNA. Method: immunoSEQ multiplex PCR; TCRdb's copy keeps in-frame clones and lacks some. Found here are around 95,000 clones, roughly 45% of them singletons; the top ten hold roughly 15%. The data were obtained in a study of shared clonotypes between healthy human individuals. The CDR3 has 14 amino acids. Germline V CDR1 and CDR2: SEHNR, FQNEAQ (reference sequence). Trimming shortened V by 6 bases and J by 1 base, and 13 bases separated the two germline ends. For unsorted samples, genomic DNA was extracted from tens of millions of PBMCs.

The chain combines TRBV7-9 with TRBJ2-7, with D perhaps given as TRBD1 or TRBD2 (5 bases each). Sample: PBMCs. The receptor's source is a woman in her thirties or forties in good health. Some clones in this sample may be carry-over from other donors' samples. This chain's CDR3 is CASRNGRESYEQYF. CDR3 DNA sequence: TGTGCCAGCAGGAACGGCAGGGAGTCCTACGAGCAGTACTTC.